The rows below give T cell receptor beta chains drawn from one sample of a study of T-cell reconstitution after alpha-beta-depleted transplantation in children. MiXCR was run by TCRdb on the PCR reads, yielding one entry per CDR3 protein. Of roughly 590,000 distinct CDR3 sequences in the sample, around 16% were seen once. The material sequenced was PBMCs from the stem cell graft donor, taken from the stem cell graft. The receptor source for this set is a human donor who donated a stem cell graft to a child with acute myeloid leukemia. Each CDR3 is given with its conserved first and last residue. The D gene is left open where the match is weak. Clone size, where shown, is once, few, many, or a class for clones that have expanded.

v_call	j_call	d_call	clone_size	cdr3_aa	cdr3_nt
TRBV7-9	TRBJ1-2	-	few	CASSSVSGVGVGYTF	TGTGCCAGCAGCTCCGTCTCGGGGGTAGGAGTTGGCTACACCTTC
TRBV12-3/TRBV12-4	TRBJ1-2	-	many	CASSLWTADGYTF	TGTGCCAGCAGTTTATGGACAGCCGATGGCTACACCTTC
TRBV10-3	TRBJ2-5	TRBD1	few	CAIRGQGERETQYF	TGTGCCATCAGGGGACAGGGGGAACGAGAGACCCAGTACTTC
TRBV6-5	TRBJ2-2	-	many	CAAVGYATGELFF	TGTGCCGCCGTTGGGTACGCCACCGGGGAGCTGTTTTTT
TRBV5-1	TRBJ2-5	-	-	CASSLGSRTQETQYF	TGCGCCAGCAGCTTGGGGTCACGAACCCAAGAGACCCAGTACTTC
TRBV30	TRBJ1-5	-	few	CAWSIGRQPQHF	TGTGCCTGGAGTATCGGTCGTCAGCCCCAGCATTTT
TRBV20-1	TRBJ2-1	-	many	CSARDRGLGSNEQFF	TGCAGTGCTAGAGATCGGGGGCTGGGGTCAAATGAGCAGTTCTTC
TRBV7-8	TRBJ2-1	-	-	CASTTEGSSYNEQFF	TGTGCCAGCACCACCGAGGGCAGTTCCTACAATGAGCAGTTCTTC
TRBV12-3/TRBV12-4	TRBJ1-5	-	few	CASSSVAGKADQPQHF	TGTGCCAGCAGTTCAGTTGCAGGGAAGGCGGATCAGCCCCAGCATTTT
TRBV29-1	TRBJ2-1	-	many	CSVEGGSSYNEQFF	TGCAGCGTTGAAGGAGGTAGCTCCTACAATGAGCAGTTCTTC
TRBV5-1	TRBJ2-5	-	-	CASSSRHGVDF	TGCGCCAGCAGCTCAAGACACGGGGTGGACTTC
TRBV5-1	TRBJ2-2	TRBD1	-	CASSTIGQDTGELFF	TGCGCCAGCAGCACTATAGGACAGGACACCGGGGAGCTGTTTTTT
TRBV20-1	TRBJ2-5	-	many	CSAEIIQETQYF	TGCAGTGCCGAGATCATACAAGAGACCCAGTACTTC
TRBV11-2	TRBJ2-2	-	-	CASSLDMAGSAGELFF	TGTGCCAGCAGCTTAGATATGGCAGGGTCGGCCGGGGAGCTGTTTTTT
TRBV13	TRBJ2-2	-	many	CASSPATGADGELFF	TGTGCCAGCAGTCCGGCGACGGGGGCGGACGGGGAGCTGTTTTTT
TRBV6-1	TRBJ2-2	TRBD1	few	CASRGQGGTGELFF	TGTGCCAGCAGGGGACAGGGGGGCACCGGGGAGCTGTTTTTT
TRBV20-1	TRBJ2-1	TRBD1	many	CSAGGGTGDRTEQFF	TGCAGTGCTGGGGGAGGGACAGGGGATCGTACTGAGCAGTTCTTC
TRBV7-2	TRBJ2-7	-	-	CASSPRRRGVGEQYF	TGTGCCAGCAGCCCTAGGCGCAGGGGGGTCGGCGAGCAGTACTTC